The 21 T cell receptor beta chains presented below share a single source sample, sequenced in a study of shared clonotypes between healthy human individuals. Generated by immunoSEQ multiplex PCR, the TCRdb table keeps only in-frame clones and is missing some. The table records roughly 1,500,000 clones, approximately 98% of them present only once. The sequencing input was naive CD4+ T cells sorted from blood. Subset: CD45RA+ positively selected. These receptors all stem from a man aged 25 to 40 in good health.

V is TRBV28 and J is TRBJ2-7; tentatively, D is TRBD1 (6 bases). This CDR3 has 16 residues. Trimming left V 4 bases short and J 1 base short, with 17 bases between. The germline gives CDR1 MDHEN, CDR2 SYDVKM. The CDR3 protein is CASSSPAERGSYEQYF. The CDR3 DNA is TGTGCCAGCAGTTCCCCCGCGGAGAGGGGGTCCTACGAGCAGTACTTC.

The chain couples TRBV9 to TRBJ2-2; no reliable D call. This CDR3 has 17 amino acids. V lost 1 base, J lost 6 bases, and 19 bases lay in between. Germline CDR1 is SGDLS and CDR2 is YYNGEE. This CDR3 is CASSVSPRTRSAGELFF. Here the CDR3 DNA reads TGTGCCAGCAGCGTAAGCCCACGTACTCGTAGTGCCGGGGAGCTGTTTTTT.

V is TRBV5-4 and J is TRBJ2-2; TRBD2 matches 10 bases. Germline V gene data show CDR1 as SGHNT and CDR2 as YYREEE (reference sequence). This CDR3 region has 18 residues. The V gene end was trimmed by 2 bases and the J gene end by 1 base; junction bases not matched to a gene: 8. CDR3 coding DNA: TGTGCCAGCAGCTTATCGGCTAGCGGGAGTTTGAACACCGGGGAGCTGTTTTTT. It encodes CASSLSASGSLNTGELFF.

V and J are TRBV7-8 and TRBJ2-7; TRBD1 agrees at 7 bases. V was pared by 1 base and J by 0 bases, with 6 bases of the junction left unmatched. The CDR3 covers 16 residues. Per germline, CDR1 SGHVS and CDR2 FQNEAQ. DNA for the CDR3: TGTGCCAGCAGCTTAGTAGGACAGGTGAGCTCCTACGAGCAGTACTTC. Its translation is CASSLVGQVSSYEQYF.

The V and J genes are TRBV2 and TRBJ2-7; 12 bases line up with TRBD2. With V trimmed by 8 bases and J by 2 bases, 7 bases remained unmatched. The CDR3 runs to 15 residues. Germline V gives CDR1 SNHLY, CDR2 FYNNEI. DNA for the CDR3: TGTGCCAGCCGGCTAGCGGGAGGGGAACCCTACGAGCAGTACTTC. Translated: CASRLAGGEPYEQYF.

In DNA form, the CDR3 reads TGTGCCAGTAGTATAGTGCCAGCTCCGGGTGGTACGCAGTATTTT. Encoded protein: CASSIVPAPGGTQYF. V usage is TRBV19 and J usage is TRBJ2-3; no firm D call. The CDR3 extends over 15 amino acids. V was pared by 1 base and J by 8 bases, with 16 bases between. The V gene's germline CDR1 is LNHDA and CDR2 SQIVND (reference sequence).

This chain links TRBV5-4 with TRBJ2-5; a possible D gene is TRBD1 (5 bases). The V gene lost 2 bases and the J gene lost 5 bases, with 13 bases spanning the gap. Germline V gene sequence: CDR1 SGHNT, CDR2 YYREEE (reference sequence). There are 14 residues in the CDR3. This CDR3 is CASSFGALEETQYF. CDR3 sequence (DNA): TGTGCCAGCAGCTTTGGGGCACTCGAGGAGACCCAGTACTTC.

The DNA for the CDR3 is TGTGCCAGCAGACTTTTTACCGGGGAGCTGTTTTTT. Translation gives CASRLFTGELFF. The chain joins TRBV28 to TRBJ2-2, with D hard to call. The CDR3 length is 12 residues. Germline V gene sequence: CDR1 MDHEN, CDR2 SYDVKM. V lost 6 bases and J 5 bases, leaving 7 bases between the germline ends.

This chain uses TRBV27 with TRBJ2-1, with a tentative D call TRBD2 (5 bases). The CDR3 has 15 amino acids. Germline CDR1 and CDR2: MNHEY and SMNVEV (reference sequence). V shed 7 bases and J shed 0 bases, with 13 bases lying between them. This CDR3 reads CASIPSGGSYNEQFF. The CDR3 DNA is TGTGCCAGCATTCCCAGCGGAGGCTCCTACAATGAGCAGTTCTTC.

On this clone: The sample has other DNA sequences that encode this CDR3 too. The J gene is TRBJ1-5, the V gene TRBV30; D remains ambiguous. Trimming left V 3 bases short and J 2 bases short, with 5 bases between. Germline assignment: CDR1 GTSNPN and CDR2 SVGIG (reference sequence). The length of the CDR3 is 12 residues. The DNA for the CDR3 is TGTGCCTGGAGCCCCGGCAATCAGCCCCAGCATTTT. Amino acid sequence: CAWSPGNQPQHF. The variable domain in full, with the rest retrieved from reference TRBV30 and TRBJ1-5, is SQTIHQWPATLVQPVGSPLSLECTVEGTSNPNLYWYRQAAGRGLQLLFYSVGIGQISSEVPQNLSASRPQDRQFILSSKKLLLSDSGFYLCAWSPGNQPQHFGDGTRLSIL.

This clone was detected only once. The chain links TRBV5-1 to TRBJ2-5; D might be TRBD2 (6 bases). The V gene's germline CDR1 is SGHRS and CDR2 YFSETQ. The CDR3 is 16 residues long. V gave up 5 bases and J gave up 4 bases, with 21 bases separating them. This chain's CDR3 is CASSSGGGRSGETQYF. In nucleotides, the CDR3 is TGCGCCAGCAGTTCGGGTGGAGGGAGAAGCGGAGAGACCCAGTACTTC.

This clone has a single count. CDR3 loop: CASSLAGRYQPQHF. The CDR3 DNA is TGTGCCAGCAGTTTGGCCGGGAGGTATCAGCCCCAGCATTTT. The rearrangement uses TRBV28 and TRBJ1-5; D gene uncertain. The CDR3 totals 14 residues. Trimming left V 3 bases short and J 5 bases short, with 11 bases between. Germline values: CDR1 MDHEN, CDR2 SYDVKM.

The rearrangement joins TRBV7-9 to TRBJ2-7, with 9 nucleotides matching TRBD1. Germline V gene lookup returns CDR1 SEHNR and CDR2 FQNEAQ (reference sequence). CDR3 size: 12 residues. The CDR3 DNA is TGTGCAAGCGGGACAGGGACCTACGAGCAGTACTTC. This translates into CASGTGTYEQYF.

This clone occurred once. The chain employs TRBV6-1 and TRBJ2-7, with a tentative D call TRBD1 (5 bases). The CDR3 contains 13 residues. V dropped 1 base and J dropped 9 bases, with 13 bases sitting between them. From germline, CDR1 is MNHNS and CDR2 SASEGT. CDR3 nucleotides: TGTGCCAGCAGTGAAGGGCCAGGGCTGGGGCAGTACTTC. It codes for CASSEGPGLGQYF.

The chain recombines TRBV9 with TRBJ2-1; D perhaps matches TRBD2 (5 bases). Per the germline V gene, CDR1 is SGDLS and CDR2 is YYNGEE. The ends were cut back, 4 bases at V and 7 bases at J, with 21 bases in the middle. The CDR3 loop spans 16 amino acids. CDR3 sequence: CASSLHGVALDNEQFF. The CDR3 region has the DNA TGTGCCAGCAGCCTCCACGGGGTAGCGTTGGATAATGAGCAGTTCTTC.

This rearrangement joins TRBV28 to TRBJ2-1; tentative D call: TRBD2 (6 bases). Between the trimmed V and J ends, which lost 7 bases and 5 bases, there was a span of 6 bases. The CDR3 consists of 11 residues. The V gene's germline CDR1 is MDHEN and CDR2 SYDVKM. CDR3 sequence: CASIADNEQFF. CDR3 DNA sequence: TGTGCCAGCATAGCGGACAATGAGCAGTTCTTC.

The chain uses TRBV23-1 and TRBJ2-1, with 7 positions matching TRBD1. TRBV23-1 is marked as an open reading frame, function uncertain. After removal of 8 bases from V and 5 bases from J, the junction contained 12 bases not matched to a gene. The CDR3 totals 15 residues. The CDR3 spells CASAHGTAIDNEQFF. CDR3 DNA sequence: TGCGCCAGCGCCCACGGGACAGCGATAGACAATGAGCAGTTCTTC.

This sequence joins TRBV9 and TRBJ2-2; D is uncertain. Germline CDR1 and CDR2: SGDLS and YYNGEE. Deletions cut 3 bases from V and 4 bases from J, with 4 bases between. The CDR3 covers 12 residues. The CDR3 DNA is TGTGCCAGCAGCGGGTTCACCGGGGAGCTGTTTTTT. Translation: CASSGFTGELFF.

The rearrangement links TRBV6-1 to TRBJ2-7; 9 bases agree with TRBD1. Trimming at V came to 6 bases and at J to 3 bases, leaving 6 bases not matched to a gene. Germline CDR1 MNHNS, CDR2 SASEGT. The CDR3 extends over 14 amino acids. In DNA form, the CDR3 reads TGTGCCAGCAGAACAGGGGGCACCCTCTACGAGCAGTACTTC. Translation: CASRTGGTLYEQYF.

V is TRBV18 and J is TRBJ2-3; 7 bases line up with TRBD2. V was pared by 4 bases and J by 3 bases, with 4 bases of the junction left unmatched. CDR3 length: 14 residues. The germline V gene has CDR1 KGHSH and CDR2 LQKENI. The CDR3 DNA is TGTGCCAGCTCACAAGAAGCGGGGACAGATACGCAGTATTTT. Its translation: CASSQEAGTDTQYF.

The chain couples TRBV7-9 to TRBJ2-7; 9 bases match TRBD1. Germline values: CDR1 SEHNR, CDR2 FQNEAQ (reference sequence). V gave up 5 bases and J gave up 3 bases; unmatched junction bases: 5. The CDR3 runs 14 residues. The CDR3 DNA sequence: TGTGCCAGCAGCCAACCGACAGGGGGCTACGAGCAGTACTTC. It yields the protein CASSQPTGGYEQYF.